These 11 T cell receptor beta chains originate from one sample sequenced in a study of T cells expressing NK-cell markers. For each CDR3 protein, TCRdb gives one entry from its re-call of the 5' RACE reads, without DNA. The sample includes a few hundred thousand distinct CDR3 sequences. The sample consisted of blood T cells: a sorted CD56 or NKG2C T cell subset, CD4+ or CD8+ T cells, or bulk PBMC T cells (not recorded which). The receptors originated from a man between 18 and 35 years old in good health.

V is TRBV29-1 and J is TRBJ2-1; as DNA is missing, the TRBD2 call by TCRdb cannot be tested. CDR3 length: 15 residues. Germline V gene sequence: CDR1 SQVTM, CDR2 ANQGSEA. The CDR3 sequence is CSVANRLAIDNEQFF.

The rearrangement links TRBV5-4 to TRBJ2-2; the D call of TRBD1 rests on TCRdb alone, since no DNA is present to check it. This CDR3 region has 15 residues. Germline V gene sequence: CDR1 SGHNT, CDR2 YYREEE (reference sequence). The CDR3 loop is CASSATSARTGELFF.

The J gene is TRBJ2-3, the V gene TRBV7-9. The CDR3 is 17 amino acids. Germline loops: CDR1 SEHNR, CDR2 FQNEAQ (reference sequence). CDR3 protein: CASSLLPWSASTDTQYF.

V is TRBV24-1 and J is TRBJ2-1; without DNA, the TCRdb call of TRBD1 cannot be checked. In germline, CDR1 is KGHDR, CDR2 SFDVKD. The CDR3 extends over 16 amino acids. The CDR3 reads CATSVLEGGAENEQFF.

The genes are TRBV5-1 and TRBJ1-6; the D call of TRBD1 rests on TCRdb alone, since no DNA is present to check it. Looked up from germline, CDR1 is SGHRS and CDR2 is YFSETQ. This CDR3 contains 15 residues. The chain's CDR3 is CASSPKGQGGSPLHF.

The chain carries TRBV3-1 and TRBJ1-2. The germline CDR1 and CDR2 sequences are LGHDT and YNNKEL (reference sequence). The CDR3 has 13 residues. This chain's CDR3 is CASSRGIYYGYTF.

The rearrangement joins TRBV30 to TRBJ2-2; TCRdb returns TRBD2, unconfirmable since there is no DNA. Germline V lookup: CDR1 GTSNPN, CDR2 SVGIG (reference sequence). The CDR3 is made up of 16 amino acids. The CDR3 region is CAWSVRSGRGSGELFF.

The chain is built from TRBV20-1 and TRBJ2-2; TCRdb's D call, TRBD1, is unchecked because there is no DNA. There are 14 residues in the CDR3. From germline, CDR1 is DFQATT and CDR2 SNEGSKA (reference sequence). CDR3 region: CSAKDRGPTGELFF.

V usage is TRBV10-2 and J usage is TRBJ1-3; lacking DNA, the TRBD1 call made by TCRdb goes unchecked. The germline V gene has CDR1 WSHSY and CDR2 SAAADI. This CDR3 is built from 15 residues. This CDR3 reads CASRDAGTTGNTIYF.

The chain combines TRBV15 with TRBJ2-3; TCRdb's D call, TRBD2, is unchecked because there is no DNA. Germline V gives CDR1 LNHNV, CDR2 YYDKDF (reference sequence). The CDR3 extends over 15 amino acids. The CDR3 spells CATSRTSGGTDTQYF.

The chain joins TRBV21-1 to TRBJ2-1; TCRdb's assignment of TRBD2 cannot be checked, as there is no DNA. TRBV21-1 is shown as a pseudogene. The CDR3 extends over 15 amino acids. The chain's CDR3 is CASSLEGRLENEQFF.